Below are 8 T cell receptor beta chains sequenced from a single sample in a study of radiotherapy plus CTLA-4 blockade in lung cancer. Data came from immunoSEQ multiplex PCR; TCRdb stores just in-frame clones and leaves some out. The sample yields 65,000 to 95,000 clones, around 86% seen once. This material consisted of peripheral blood, taken from a patient treated with radiotherapy plus ipilimumab. The receptors were sampled from a human donor with non-small cell lung cancer that progressed on radiotherapy plus ipilimumab.

The chain carries TRBV27 and TRBJ2-7; no reliable D call. V was clipped by 8 bases and J by 0 bases, with 14 bases between them. This CDR3 has 14 residues. Germline-derived CDR1 and CDR2 are MNHEY and SMNVEV (reference sequence). The CDR3, as DNA: TGTGCCAGCTCAAAAGGTCGCAACTCCTACGAGCAGTACGTC. It is translated as CASSKGRNSYEQYV.

This clone has a single count. This chain links TRBV11-2 with TRBJ2-1; TRBD2 might be the D (6 bases). The CDR3 runs to 15 residues. The germline CDR1 and CDR2 sequences are SGHAT and FQNNGV. V lost 1 base to trimming and J lost 3 bases, with 10 bases between them. DNA for the CDR3: TGTGCCAGCAGCTTAGTCGGGAGTCTCTACAATGAGCAGTTCTTC. Its protein product is CASSLVGSLYNEQFF.

This clone occurred once. The CDR3 region has the DNA TGTGCCAGCAGCCCCCAGGGGTGGAGGACAGGGTCTGGAAACACCATATATTTT. It specifies CASSPQGWRTGSGNTIYF. This chain uses TRBV7-3 with TRBJ1-3; 8 nucleotides align to TRBD1. The CDR3 runs to 18 residues. Germline CDR1 SGHTA, CDR2 FQGTGA. With V trimmed by 5 bases and J by 1 base, 13 bases remained unmatched.

The chain uses TRBV28 and TRBJ2-1, with D possibly TRBD1 on 6 matching bases. Per germline, CDR1 MDHEN and CDR2 SYDVKM. The CDR3 consists of 20 residues. The V and J ends lost 11 bases and 0 bases respectively, with 32 bases between them. The CDR3 bases are TGTGCCCTCAGCTCCCTTGACAGGTTCACTCCCGAGAGCTCCTACAATGAGCAGTTCTTC. Its translation: CALSSLDRFTPESSYNEQFF. The full variable domain, rest sourced from reference TRBV28 and TRBJ2-1, is DVKVTQSSRYLVKRTGEKVFLECVQDMDHENMFWYRQDPGLGLRLIYFSYDVKMKEKGDIPEGYSVSREKKERFSLILESASTNQTSMYLCALSSLDRFTPESSYNEQFFGPGTRLTVL.

V and J are TRBV10-1 and TRBJ1-1; the D gene is possibly TRBD1 (5 bases). The germline V gene has CDR1 WNHNN and CDR2 SYGVQD (reference sequence). This CDR3 has 14 residues. V lost 0 bases, J lost 5 bases, and 10 bases lay in between. CDR3 DNA sequence: TGCGCCAGCAGTGAGTCTGGGGGGGGAACTGAAGCTTTCTTT. This gives the protein CASSESGGGTEAFF.

The genes are TRBV29-1 and TRBJ1-1; the D gene is possibly TRBD1 (6 bases). V lost 4 bases, J lost 3 bases, and 18 bases lay in between. There are 15 residues in the CDR3. Germline CDR1 and CDR2: SQVTM and ANQGSEA. This CDR3 is CSVGVAGVWDTEAFF. The CDR3 DNA is TGCAGCGTTGGTGTGGCAGGGGTCTGGGACACTGAAGCTTTCTTT.

This sequence joins TRBV5-1 and TRBJ2-5, with unresolved D. V lost 1 base, J lost 2 bases, and 12 bases lay in between. The CDR3 is made up of 15 amino acids. Germline lookup yields CDR1 SGHRS and CDR2 YFSETQ. The CDR3 nucleotides are TGCGCCAGCAGCTTGTACCTGGGCAGGCAAGAGACCCAGTACTTC. Translating it yields CASSLYLGRQETQYF.

This chain joins TRBV4-1 and TRBJ1-3; D possibly corresponds to TRBD1 (5 bases). The CDR3 has 15 amino acids. Germline lookup yields CDR1 MGHRA and CDR2 YSYEKL. V was cut by 1 base and J by 8 bases, with 15 bases left in between. CDR3: CASSQVPSQGDTIYF. The CDR3 DNA is TGCGCCAGCAGCCAAGTTCCCAGCCAAGGGGACACCATATATTTT.